The 14 T cell receptor beta chains presented below share a single source sample, sequenced in a study of T cell clusters in autoimmune cytopenias. Multiplex touch-down PCR amplified TRB using TRB-A and TRB-B pools in one tube. Using the multiplex PCR reads, TCRdb records one entry per CDR3 protein without DNA. The listing contains some 12,000 distinct CDR3 sequences. Roughly 40,000 genome equivalents of blood DNA were amplified for TRB. Sequenced input: peripheral blood. These receptors all stem from a human donor with an autoimmune cytopenia or autoimmune hepatitis (not recorded which).

The chain carries TRBV7-2 and TRBJ2-5; TCRdb selects TRBD1, and the lack of DNA leaves this call unchecked. The length of the CDR3 is 16 residues. Germline-derived CDR1 and CDR2 are SGHTA and FQGNSA. CDR3 amino acids: CASSSWTGPAQETQYF.

This chain joins TRBV7-9 and TRBJ1-6; the D gene TCRdb calls, TRBD1, cannot be checked with no DNA. The CDR3 runs to 15 residues. CDR1 SEHNR and CDR2 FQNEAQ come from the germline V gene (reference sequence). The chain's CDR3 is CASRPGQGGNSPLHF.

The J gene is TRBJ2-1, the V gene TRBV10-3. Germline-derived CDR1 and CDR2 are ENHRY and SYGVKD. The CDR3 length is 12 residues. CDR3 sequence: CAISETGNEQFF.

This chain links TRBV5-5 with TRBJ2-1; absent DNA, TCRdb's TRBD1 call cannot be checked. The length of the CDR3 is 15 residues. Germline V CDR1 and CDR2: SGHKS, YYEKEE (reference sequence). Here the CDR3 reads CASSLEDRGYNEQFF.

The chain recombines TRBV19 with TRBJ1-3. This CDR3 comprises 16 residues. Germline V lookup: CDR1 LNHDA, CDR2 SQIVND (reference sequence). CDR3: CASSPRRGVSGNTIYF.

Judged by frequency, this clonotype is medium-sized (0.01 to 0.1%). The chain uses TRBV29-1 and TRBJ2-2. The germline CDR1 and CDR2 sequences are SQVTM and ANQGSEA. The CDR3 is 12 amino acids. The CDR3 protein is CSARGGPGELFF.

The CDR3 loop is CASSGLGQGSPQPQHF. The rearrangement uses TRBV27 and TRBJ1-5; TCRdb gives TRBD1 as the D gene, but with no DNA this cannot be confirmed. The V gene's germline CDR1 is MNHEY and CDR2 SMNVEV (reference sequence). The CDR3 totals 16 residues.

The V call is TRBV12-3 or TRBV12-4, the J call TRBJ2-5; the D call from TCRdb, TRBD1, cannot be confirmed without DNA. The CDR3 has 14 amino acids. The CDR3 region is CASSLGGAWETQYF.

The gene calls are TRBV6-6 and TRBJ2-6. CDR1 is MNHNY, CDR2 SVGAGI, per germline (reference sequence). CDR3 size: 14 residues. The CDR3 protein is CASSYYSGANVLTF.

The CDR3 loop is CASSLSSGNYNEQFF. The rearrangement uses TRBV27 and TRBJ2-1; TCRdb lists TRBD2, though no DNA is available to test this call. CDR3 length: 15 residues. Germline V lookup: CDR1 MNHEY, CDR2 SMNVEV (reference sequence).

The chain recombines TRBV15 with TRBJ1-5; there is no DNA to check the TCRdb D call of TRBD1. The germline V gene encodes CDR1 LNHNV and CDR2 YYDKDF (reference sequence). The CDR3 runs 23 residues. CDR3 region: CATSRDYTLTGTGGFDVNQPQHF.

The chain has TRBV5-1 and TRBJ2-3; TCRdb outputs TRBD2, but without DNA this stays unchecked. CDR3 length: 14 amino acids. CDR1 and CDR2 (germline): SGHRS, YFSETQ. CDR3 protein: CASSRERSTDTQYF.

The chain joins TRBV30 to TRBJ2-5. The CDR3 totals 12 residues. Germline CDR1 reads GTSNPN; CDR2 reads SVGIG (reference sequence). This CDR3 is CAWSRTQGTQYF.

The chain combines TRBV15 with TRBJ2-6; the D call from TCRdb, TRBD1, cannot be confirmed without DNA. The CDR3 covers 18 residues. CDR1 LNHNV and CDR2 YYDKDF come from the germline V gene (reference sequence). CDR3 region: CATSRDFWGADGANVLTF. The whole variable domain, remainder taken from reference TRBV15 and TRBJ2-6, is DAMVIQNPRYQVTQFGKPVTLSCSQTLNHNVMYWYQQKSSQAPKLLFHYYDKDFNNEADTPDNFQSRRPNTSFCFLDIRSPGLGDTAMYLCATSRDFWGADGANVLTFGAGSRLTVL.